By proportion, the clone carrying this T cell receptor (beta chain) is large (0.1 to 1%). Its specificity is unknown. Treatment: approximately nine-day PBMC culture with coronavirus spike peptide pools or control peptides (ViraFEST assay). From the unexposed donor, CD4+ T cells were collected ahead of the COVID-19 pandemic (2011-2018). Sequencing of DNA taken from cultured CD4+ T cells relied on the Oncomine TCR Beta short-read assay. The template was genomic DNA from cultured CD4+ T cells. TCRdb independently ran MiXCR on the PCR reads; one entry per CDR3 protein. The table lists approximately 7,600 distinct CDR3 sequences, roughly 52% of them singletons. The record originates from a study of vaccination and CD4 T cells after COVID-19. V was clipped by 4 bases and J by 4 bases; unmatched bases: 12. This CDR3 is built from 16 residues. From germline, CDR1 is LNHDA and CDR2 SQIVND (reference sequence).

The V call is TRBV19, the J call TRBJ1-2; 7 bases match TRBD1. The receptor's source is a human donor in good health. Source material: CD4+ T cells from blood, cultured in vitro. This CDR3 is CASSRVRTGGGYGYTF. The CDR3 region has the DNA TGTGCCAGTAGTAGAGTGAGGACAGGCGGAGGCTATGGCTACACCTTC.